One and the same sample provided the 25 T cell receptor beta chains below, sequenced in a study of regulatory T cells in long-lasting Graves disease. Indicated time point: newly diagnosed GD, antithyroid drugs for less than 3 months. RNA isolated from PBMCs was used to make the TCR library. Building the TCR beta libraries relied on iRepertoire HTBI primers, and CDR3 regions underwent Arm-PCR. TCRdb itself ran the multiplex PCR reads through MiXCR, one entry per CDR3 protein. This table has roughly 610,000 distinct CDR3 sequences, about 16% appearing once. This same sample was also taken into another study, of T cells in Graves' hyperthyroidism and ophthalmopathy.

The source material was peripheral blood mononuclear cells (PBMCs), sampled at new diagnosis, from a patient treated with antithyroid drugs. These receptors were obtained from a man aged 18 to 30 with Graves disease.

V and J are TRBV6-7 and TRBJ1-3; a weak D match, TRBD1 (6 bases). Being an ORF, TRBV6-7 has a function that is uncertain. This CDR3 has 16 residues. V dropped 6 bases and J dropped 4 bases, with 19 bases sitting between them. The CDR3 loop reads CASSYKEDSYGNTIYF. The CDR3, as DNA: TGTGCCAGCAGCTACAAGGAGGACAGTTACGGAAACACCATATATTTT.

In its sample, this clonotype was seen many times. The genes are TRBV28 and TRBJ1-3, with 7 positions matching TRBD1. This CDR3 is built from 16 residues. CDR1 is MDHEN and CDR2 is SYDVKM in the germline V gene. J lost 0 bases, V lost 3 bases, and 5 bases had no gene match. CDR3 sequence (DNA): TGTGCCAGCAGTTTCCGACAGGGTACCTCTGGAAACACCATATATTTT. This encodes CASSFRQGTSGNTIYF. Together with reference TRBV28 and TRBJ1-3, the CDR3 gives the full variable domain: DVKVTQSSRYLVKRTGEKVFLECVQDMDHENMFWYRQDPGLGLRLIYFSYDVKMKEKGDIPEGYSVSREKKERFSLILESASTNQTSMYLCASSFRQGTSGNTIYFGEGSWLTVV.

This clonotype was recorded many times. V and J are TRBV6-5 and TRBJ1-4; D is undetermined. CDR1 MNHEY and CDR2 SVGAGI come from the germline V gene. The CDR3 length is 12 residues. Trimming cost V 4 bases and J 3 bases, with 3 bases left between them. The CDR3 DNA reads as TGTGCCAGCAGTTCGTCTAATGAAAAACTGTTTTTT. This sequence encodes CASSSSNEKLFF.

V is TRBV18 and J is TRBJ1-5; possibly TRBD1 for D (5 bases). Trimming left V 5 bases short and J 0 bases short, with 14 bases between. The V gene's germline CDR1 is KGHSH and CDR2 LQKENI. CDR3 length equals 16 residues. The CDR3 DNA reads as TGTGCCAGCTCAACAATGGGGGGGTATAGCAATCAGCCCCAGCATTTT. It encodes CASSTMGGYSNQPQHF.

The chain combines TRBV7-9 with TRBJ1-2; perhaps TRBD1 as D (6 bases). Trimming left V 1 base short and J 5 bases short, with 14 bases between. The V gene's germline CDR1 is SEHNR and CDR2 FQNEAQ (reference sequence). CDR3 length equals 15 residues. The chain's CDR3 is CASSLGQVEVYGYTF. The CDR3 DNA reads TGTGCCAGCAGCTTAGGACAGGTTGAGGTGTATGGCTACACCTTC. Filled out from reference TRBV7-9 and TRBJ1-2, the complete variable domain reads DTGVSQNPRHKITKRGQNVTFRCDPISEHNRLYWYRQTLGQGPEFLTYFQNEAQLEKSRLLSDRFSAERPKGSFSTLEIQRTEQGDSAMYLCASSLGQVEVYGYTFGSGTRLTVV.

This clonotype turned up a few times. This CDR3 reads CASSFGDKVNYGYTF. The CDR3 region has the DNA TGTGCCAGCAGTTTTGGGGACAAGGTAAACTATGGCTACACCTTC. The chain combines TRBV28 with TRBJ1-2; weak D call: TRBD1 (6 bases). This CDR3 has 15 residues. CDR1 is MDHEN and CDR2 is SYDVKM in the germline V gene. The germline V and J ends were trimmed by 3 bases and 2 bases, with 13 bases remaining between them.

The rearrangement uses TRBV12-3 or TRBV12-4 and TRBJ1-3; D gene ambiguous. This CDR3 spans 12 amino acids. Trimming took 5 bases from V and 4 from J, leaving 6 bases between them. The CDR3 DNA sequence: TGTGCCAGCAGTCCACAGGGAAACACCATATATTTT. Translation: CASSPQGNTIYF.

The chain employs TRBV30 and TRBJ1-1; D is possibly TRBD1 (6 bases). V dropped 3 bases and J dropped 7 bases, with 12 bases sitting between them. Germline assignment: CDR1 GTSNPN and CDR2 SVGIG (reference sequence). The CDR3 spans 12 residues. The CDR3 sequence is CAWRGGWDEAFF. The CDR3 DNA sequence: TGTGCCTGGAGAGGGGGGTGGGATGAAGCTTTCTTT.

CDR3 amino acids: CASSDVYGYTF. The CDR3 DNA is TGTGCCAGCAGCGACGTCTATGGCTACACCTTC. This chain connects TRBV9 to TRBJ1-2, with unresolved D. CDR1 SGDLS and CDR2 YYNGEE come from the germline V gene. The V end was cut by 3 bases, the J end by 4 bases, with 4 bases between. The CDR3 runs to 11 residues. The whole variable domain, filled in from reference TRBV9 and TRBJ1-2, reads DSGVTQTPKHLITATGQRVTLRCSPRSGDLSVYWYQQSLDQGLQFLIQYYNGEERAKGNILERFSAQQFPDLHSELNLSSLELGDSALYFCASSDVYGYTFGSGTRLTVV.

This clonotype was seen only a few times. The chain recombines TRBV4-1 with TRBJ2-7; no definite D call. Germline V gene lookup returns CDR1 MGHRA and CDR2 YSYEKL. V was cut by 8 bases and J by 0 bases, with 14 bases left in between. The CDR3 has 14 amino acids. The CDR3 protein is CASGKLTNSYEQYF. DNA of the CDR3: TGCGCCAGCGGTAAACTGACGAACTCCTACGAGCAGTACTTC.

This clonotype was detected ten times or more. V gene TRBV2 combines with J gene TRBJ1-4; 9 bases are shared with TRBD1. CDR1 SNHLY and CDR2 FYNNEI come from the germline V gene. The CDR3 loop spans 14 amino acids. V lost 7 bases and J lost 3; bases outside the gene matches: 3. CDR3 sequence: CASIRDRANEKLFF. CDR3 coding DNA: TGTGCCAGCATCCGGGACAGGGCTAATGAAAAACTGTTTTTT.

This clonotype came up a few times. The chain is built from TRBV11-2 and TRBJ2-3; tentative D call: TRBD2 (5 bases). V was trimmed by 10 bases and J by 5 bases, leaving 10 bases between them. CDR3 length: 11 amino acids. Germline CDR1 is SGHAT and CDR2 is FQNNGV. CDR3 sequence (DNA): TGTGCCATGGGAGCCGGAGATACGCAGTATTTT. Its protein is CAMGAGDTQYF.

This clonotype was recorded at least ten times. J is TRBJ2-7 and V is TRBV7-9, with TRBD2 matching 11 bases. The CDR3 length is 15 residues. CDR1 and CDR2 (germline): SEHNR, FQNEAQ (reference sequence). V dropped 5 bases and J dropped 0; count of bases not matched to a gene: 3. In nucleotides, the CDR3 is TGTGCCAGCAGCCCTACTAGCGGGAGCTCCTACGAGCAGTACTTC. Translating it yields CASSPTSGSSYEQYF.

This clonotype has just a few counts. This chain connects TRBV6-4 to TRBJ1-5, with D perhaps matching TRBD1 (6 bases). CDR3 size: 14 residues. The germline CDR1 and CDR2 sequences are MRHNA and SNTAGT. V was trimmed by 3 bases and J by 2 bases, leaving 8 bases between them. CDR3 nucleotides: TGTGCCAGCAGTGATGGGGGCGGCAATCAGCCCCAGCATTTT. Its protein product is CASSDGGGNQPQHF.

The chain combines TRBV30 with TRBJ2-1; D is tentatively TRBD1 or TRBD2 (5 bases each). The CDR3 totals 13 residues. CDR1 and CDR2 (germline): GTSNPN, SVGIG (reference sequence). Trimming pared 0 bases from V and 6 bases from J, leaving 9 bases between. The CDR3 protein is CAWSVLGGNEQFF. The CDR3 region has the DNA TGTGCCTGGAGTGTACTTGGGGGCAATGAGCAGTTCTTC.

The sample holds many counts of this clonotype. J is TRBJ1-1 and V is TRBV11-2, with a weak D call TRBD1 (5 bases). The CDR3 covers 14 residues. Germline V CDR1 and CDR2: SGHAT, FQNNGV. With 3 bases removed from V and 5 bases from J, the gap between germline ends came to 13 bases. The chain's CDR3 is CASSFPGGRTEAFF. CDR3 bases: TGTGCCAGCAGCTTTCCGGGGGGGAGAACTGAAGCTTTCTTT. The entire variable domain, with the rest obtained from reference TRBV11-2 and TRBJ1-1, is as follows: EAGVAQSPRYKIIEKRQSVAFWCNPISGHATLYWYQQILGQGPKLLIQFQNNGVVDDSQLPKDRFSAERLKGVDSTLKIQPAKLEDSAVYLCASSFPGGRTEAFFGQGTRLTVV.

This clonotype was detected ten times or more. V and J are TRBV28 and TRBJ1-5; D is ambiguous. Germline V gene lookup returns CDR1 MDHEN and CDR2 SYDVKM. This CDR3 contains 16 residues. Trimming took off 2 bases at V and 2 bases at J, with 13 bases between the two ends. The CDR3 bases are TGTGCCAGCAGTTTAGCGGCGAAAGGTGGCAATCAGCCCCAGCATTTT. Translating gives CASSLAAKGGNQPQHF.

The CDR3 spells CASSPRLGRDGDDTEAFF. Here the CDR3 DNA reads TGTGCCAGCAGCCCCCGATTGGGTAGGGACGGGGATGACACTGAAGCTTTCTTT. The chain couples TRBV9 to TRBJ1-1; D might be TRBD1 (5 bases). CDR1 is SGDLS and CDR2 is YYNGEE in the germline V gene. Trimming cost V 4 bases and J 3 bases, with 25 bases left between them. This CDR3 region has 18 residues.

This clonotype has more than one count but fewer than ten. The chain has TRBV20-1 and TRBJ1-4; possibly TRBD1 for D (5 bases). V lost 0 bases and J lost 5, with 16 bases in between. CDR3 length: 16 amino acids. Looked up from germline, CDR1 is DFQATT and CDR2 is SNEGSKA (reference sequence). CDR3 coding DNA: TGCAGTGCTAGAGATTTTAAGGGGACTGGGAATGAAAAACTGTTTTTT. Its translation: CSARDFKGTGNEKLFF.

This sequence joins TRBV5-1 and TRBJ2-1; 7 positions agree with TRBD2. CDR1 and CDR2 from the germline V gene are SGHRS and YFSETQ. The CDR3 sequence is 14 residues long. Unmatched junction bases numbered 8, after V lost 5 bases and J lost 6 bases. CDR3 in DNA: TGCGCCAGCAGTGGGAGGGCCAGTGGCAATGAGCAGTTCTTC. Encoded protein: CASSGRASGNEQFF.

This clonotype appeared a few times. The chain links TRBV9 to TRBJ2-3; tentative D call: TRBD2 (6 bases). V was cut by 0 bases and J by 7 bases, with 9 bases left in between. The CDR3 has 13 residues. Germline CDR1 SGDLS, CDR2 YYNGEE. In DNA, the CDR3 is TGTGCCAGCAGCGTAGCGGAGGGTCATACGCAGTATTTT. Residues: CASSVAEGHTQYF.

This clonotype turned up a few times. A much larger clone lies one base from this, so it may be a read error. The CDR3 loop reads CASSVWWQSRTGAFF. The CDR3 nucleotides are TGTGCCAGCAGTGTTTGGTGGCAGTCGAGAACTGGAGCTTTCTTT. The genes are TRBV2 and TRBJ1-1; D is undetermined. The CDR3 is 15 amino acids. Germline V gene sequence: CDR1 SNHLY, CDR2 FYNNEI.

The chain joins TRBV6-1 to TRBJ2-4; a possible D gene is TRBD2 (7 bases). This CDR3 is 15 amino acids long. Germline-derived CDR1 and CDR2 are MNHNS and SASEGT. V dropped 3 bases and J dropped 3 bases, with 12 bases sitting between them. CDR3 loop: CASSEWGGRKNIQYF. DNA of the CDR3: TGTGCCAGCAGTGAGTGGGGGGGCCGCAAAAACATTCAGTACTTC.

This clonotype has a handful of counts. This rearrangement joins TRBV3-1 to TRBJ2-2; D may be TRBD1 (6 bases). This CDR3 is 18 amino acids long. From germline, CDR1 is LGHDT and CDR2 YNNKEL (reference sequence). Trimming shortened V by 5 bases and J by 0 bases, and 19 bases separated the two germline ends. CDR3 coding DNA: TGTGCCAGCAGCACCATTTCACAGGGAGAGCCGAACACCGGGGAGCTGTTTTTT. This codes for CASSTISQGEPNTGELFF.

This clonotype came up many times. This chain uses TRBV5-1 with TRBJ1-1; D is undetermined. V shed 4 bases and J shed 0 bases, with 10 bases lying between them. Per germline, CDR1 SGHRS and CDR2 YFSETQ. The CDR3 sequence is 14 residues long. The CDR3 sequence: CASSETRMNTEAFF. The CDR3 DNA sequence: TGCGCCAGCAGCGAGACAAGGATGAACACTGAAGCTTTCTTT. The full variable domain, in which reference TRBV5-1 and TRBJ1-1 provide the parts outside the CDR3, is KAGVTQTPRYLIKTRGQQVTLSCSPISGHRSVSWYQQTPGQGLQFLFEYFSETQRNKGNFPGRFSGRQFSNSRSEMNVSTLELGDSALYLCASSETRMNTEAFFGQGTRLTVV.